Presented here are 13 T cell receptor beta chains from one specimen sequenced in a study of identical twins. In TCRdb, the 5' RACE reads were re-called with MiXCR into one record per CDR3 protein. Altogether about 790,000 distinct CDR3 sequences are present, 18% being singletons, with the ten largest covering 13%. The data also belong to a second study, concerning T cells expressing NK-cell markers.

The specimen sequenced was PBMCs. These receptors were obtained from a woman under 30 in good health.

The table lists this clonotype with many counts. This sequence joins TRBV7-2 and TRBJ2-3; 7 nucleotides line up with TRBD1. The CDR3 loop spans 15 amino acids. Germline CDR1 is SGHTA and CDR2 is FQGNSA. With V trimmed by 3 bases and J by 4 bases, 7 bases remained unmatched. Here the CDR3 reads CASSFLRQGADTQYF. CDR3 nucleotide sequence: TGTGCCAGCAGCTTTTTGAGACAGGGTGCAGATACGCAGTATTTT.

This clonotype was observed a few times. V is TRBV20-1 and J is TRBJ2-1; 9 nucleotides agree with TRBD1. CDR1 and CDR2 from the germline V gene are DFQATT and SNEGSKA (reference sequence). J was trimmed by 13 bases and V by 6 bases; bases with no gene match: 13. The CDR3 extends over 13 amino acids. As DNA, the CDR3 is TGCAGTGCGGGGGACAGGGCGGCTTCCTTACAGTTCTTC. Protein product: CSAGDRAASLQFF.

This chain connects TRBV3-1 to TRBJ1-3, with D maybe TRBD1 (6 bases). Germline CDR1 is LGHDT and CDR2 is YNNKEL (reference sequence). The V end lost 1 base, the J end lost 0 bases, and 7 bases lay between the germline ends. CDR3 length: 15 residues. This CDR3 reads CASSQGGGSGNTIYF. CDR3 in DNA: TGTGCCAGCAGCCAAGGAGGGGGCTCTGGAAACACCATATATTTT.

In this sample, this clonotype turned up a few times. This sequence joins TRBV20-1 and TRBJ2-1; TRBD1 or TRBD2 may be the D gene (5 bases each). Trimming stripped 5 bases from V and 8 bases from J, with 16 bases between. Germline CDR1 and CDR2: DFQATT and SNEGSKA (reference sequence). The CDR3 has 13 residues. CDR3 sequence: CSADDRMGDEQFF. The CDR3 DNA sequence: TGCAGTGCTGACGACCGAATGGGGGATGAGCAGTTCTTC.

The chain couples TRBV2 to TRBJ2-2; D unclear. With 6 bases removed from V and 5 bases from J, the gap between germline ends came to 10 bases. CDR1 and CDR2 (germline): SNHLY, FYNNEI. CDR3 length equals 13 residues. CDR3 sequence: CASRLGETGELFF. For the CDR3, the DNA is TGTGCCAGCAGATTAGGAGAGACCGGGGAGCTGTTTTTT. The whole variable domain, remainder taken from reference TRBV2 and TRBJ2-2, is EPEVTQTPSHQVTQMGQEVILRCVPISNHLYFYWYRQILGQKVEFLVSFYNNEISEKSEIFDDQFSVERPDGSNFTLKIRSTKLEDSAMYFCASRLGETGELFFGEGSRLTVL.

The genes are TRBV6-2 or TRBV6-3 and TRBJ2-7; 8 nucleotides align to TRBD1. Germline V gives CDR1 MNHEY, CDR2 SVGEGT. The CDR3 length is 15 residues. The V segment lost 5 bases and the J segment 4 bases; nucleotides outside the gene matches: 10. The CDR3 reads CASSEPGQVLYEQYF. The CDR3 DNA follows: TGTGCCAGCAGTGAGCCGGGACAGGTATTGTACGAGCAGTACTTC.

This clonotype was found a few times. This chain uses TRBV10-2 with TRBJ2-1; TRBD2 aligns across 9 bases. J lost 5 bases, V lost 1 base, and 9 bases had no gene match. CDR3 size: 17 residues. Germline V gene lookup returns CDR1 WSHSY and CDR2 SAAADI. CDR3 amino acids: CASSELASGIPHNEQFF. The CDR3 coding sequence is TGCGCCAGCAGTGAGTTAGCTAGCGGGATCCCCCACAATGAGCAGTTCTTC.

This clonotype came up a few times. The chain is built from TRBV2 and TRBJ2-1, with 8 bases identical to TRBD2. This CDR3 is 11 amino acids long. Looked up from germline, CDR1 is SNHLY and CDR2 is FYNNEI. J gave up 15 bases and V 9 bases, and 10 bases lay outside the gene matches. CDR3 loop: CARITSGYAFF. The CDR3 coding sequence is TGTGCCAGGATTACTAGCGGCTACGCGTTCTTC.

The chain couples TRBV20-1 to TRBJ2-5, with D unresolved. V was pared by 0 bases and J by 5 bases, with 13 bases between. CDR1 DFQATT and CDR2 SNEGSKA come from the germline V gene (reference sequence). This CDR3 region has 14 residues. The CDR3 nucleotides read TGCAGTGCTAGAGATCGGAGCAGACGGGAGACCCAGTACTTC. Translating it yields CSARDRSRRETQYF.

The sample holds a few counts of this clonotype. The CDR3 loop is CASSLGQGSGGGYTF. As DNA, the CDR3 is TGCGCCAGCAGCTTAGGGCAAGGGAGTGGAGGTGGCTACACCTTC. J is TRBJ1-2 and V is TRBV5-1; D unresolved. This CDR3 is 15 amino acids long. The germline V gene has CDR1 SGHRS and CDR2 YFSETQ. V lost 2 bases, J lost 7 bases, and 18 bases lay in between.

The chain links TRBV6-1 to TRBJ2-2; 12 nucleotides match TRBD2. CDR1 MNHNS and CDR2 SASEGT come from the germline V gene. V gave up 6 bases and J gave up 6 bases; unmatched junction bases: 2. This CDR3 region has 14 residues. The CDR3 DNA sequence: TGTGCCAGCAGGACTAGCGGGGGTGCCGGGGAGCTGTTTTTT. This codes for CASRTSGGAGELFF.

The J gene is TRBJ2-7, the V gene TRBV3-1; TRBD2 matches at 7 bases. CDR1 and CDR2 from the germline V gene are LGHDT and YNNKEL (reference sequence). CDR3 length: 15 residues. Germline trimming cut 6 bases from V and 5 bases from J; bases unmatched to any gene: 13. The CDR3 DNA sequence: TGTGCCAGCAGAGGTTGGGGCGGGAGAAGCGACGAGCAGTACTTC. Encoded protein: CASRGWGGRSDEQYF.

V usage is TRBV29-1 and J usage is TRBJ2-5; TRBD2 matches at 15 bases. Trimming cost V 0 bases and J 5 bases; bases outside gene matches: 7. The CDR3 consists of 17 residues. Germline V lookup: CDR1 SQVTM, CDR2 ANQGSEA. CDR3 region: CSVEEGLAGGKWETQYF. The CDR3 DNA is TGCAGCGTTGAAGAGGGACTAGCGGGGGGAAAATGGGAGACCCAGTACTTC.